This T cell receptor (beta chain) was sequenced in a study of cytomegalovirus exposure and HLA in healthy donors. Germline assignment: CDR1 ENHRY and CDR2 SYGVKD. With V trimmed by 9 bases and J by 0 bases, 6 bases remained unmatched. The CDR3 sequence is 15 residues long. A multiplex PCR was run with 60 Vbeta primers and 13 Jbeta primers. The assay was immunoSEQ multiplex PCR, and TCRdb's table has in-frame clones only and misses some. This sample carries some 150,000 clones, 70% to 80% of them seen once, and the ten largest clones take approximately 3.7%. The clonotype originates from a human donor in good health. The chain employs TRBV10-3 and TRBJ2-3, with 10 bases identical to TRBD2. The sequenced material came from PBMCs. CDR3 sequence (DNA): TGTGCCATTTCGCTAGCGGGAGAAAGCACAGATACGCAGTATTTT. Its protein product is CAISLAGESTDTQYF.